These 20 T cell receptor beta chains originate from one sample sequenced in a study of shared clonotypes between healthy human individuals. Terminally differentiated effector memory CD45RA+ cells were excluded from the naive CD8 cells, which were CD45RO-negative and positively selected for CCR7. Sequencing was performed with immunoSEQ multiplex PCR; in TCRdb, only in-frame clones are kept and a portion is missing. The table lists 800,000 to 950,000 clones, 90% to 98% of them singletons. Sequencing used naive CD8+ T cells sorted from blood. The receptors originated from a man aged 25-40 years in good health.

The V gene is TRBV5-5, the J gene TRBJ1-1; D is unresolved. The CDR3 has 14 residues. Germline V CDR1 and CDR2: SGHKS, YYEKEE (reference sequence). V lost 4 bases to trimming and J lost 1 base, with 11 bases between them. CDR3 DNA: TGTGCCAGCAGCCGACACGACCGGAACACTGAAGCTTTCTTT. Protein: CASSRHDRNTEAFF.

The chain has TRBV25-1 and TRBJ2-3; D is perhaps TRBD1 or TRBD2 (5 bases each). This CDR3 is 14 amino acids long. Germline CDR1 MGHDK, CDR2 SYGVNS. Trimming removed 6 bases from V and 0 bases from J, with 10 bases in between. The CDR3 bases are TGTGCCAGCAGCCCACGGGACAGCACAGATACGCAGTATTTT. This translates into CASSPRDSTDTQYF.

The chain has TRBV11-2 and TRBJ1-1, with D tentatively TRBD1 (6 bases). This CDR3 spans 16 amino acids. V was cut by 5 bases and J by 4 bases, with 20 bases left in between. CDR1 is SGHAT, CDR2 FQNNGV, per germline. The CDR3 DNA is TGTGCCAGCAGCCCAACAGGGTCGGGTGGGGCCACTGAAGCTTTCTTT. This gives the protein CASSPTGSGGATEAFF.

The rearrangement joins TRBV29-1 to TRBJ2-7; 7 positions agree with TRBD2. CDR3 size: 15 residues. With 3 bases clipped from V and 1 base from J, the junction kept 9 bases outside the gene matches. CDR1 and CDR2 (germline): SQVTM, ANQGSEA. This CDR3 is CSVDGASGTSYEQYF. CDR3 DNA: TGCAGCGTTGATGGGGCTAGCGGTACGTCCTACGAGCAGTACTTC.

The chain joins TRBV4-1 to TRBJ2-7; TRBD1 aligns across 9 bases. Germline CDR1 MGHRA, CDR2 YSYEKL. Losses at the gene ends were 4 bases for V and 0 bases for J; bases not matched to a gene: 4. The CDR3 runs 15 residues. The CDR3 DNA sequence: TGCGCCAGCAGCCCGGGACAGGGAAGCTCCTACGAGCAGTACTTC. This codes for CASSPGQGSSYEQYF.

The chain uses TRBV7-6 and TRBJ2-4; no clear D gene. The V and J ends lost 5 bases and 6 bases respectively, with 11 bases between them. Germline V gene lookup returns CDR1 SGHVS and CDR2 FNYEAQ. The CDR3 consists of 13 residues. The CDR3 region is CASSPPGGNIQYF. The CDR3, as DNA: TGTGCCAGCAGCCCTCCTGGTGGAAACATTCAGTACTTC.

The J gene is TRBJ2-3, the V gene TRBV11-3; TRBD1 agrees at 10 bases. V was clipped by 5 bases and J by 1 base; unmatched bases: 9. This CDR3 is built from 17 residues. Germline V gives CDR1 SGHNT, CDR2 YENEEA. Here the CDR3 DNA reads TGTGCCAGCAGCCCACGGGCCGGGACAGGGGGCACAGATACGCAGTATTTT. This encodes CASSPRAGTGGTDTQYF.

This rearrangement joins TRBV9 to TRBJ2-7; TRBD2 aligns across 10 bases. The CDR3 spans 15 residues. Unmatched junction bases numbered 7, after V lost 1 base and J lost 6 bases. Germline lookup yields CDR1 SGDLS and CDR2 YYNGEE. CDR3 amino acids: CASSVSRTSGGEQYF. The CDR3 DNA reads as TGTGCCAGCAGCGTATCCAGGACTAGCGGCGGCGAGCAGTACTTC.

The genes are TRBV14 and TRBJ2-1, with 8 bases lining up with TRBD1. This CDR3 has 15 residues. V gave up 4 bases and J gave up 4 bases; unmatched junction bases: 6. Germline V gene sequence: CDR1 SGHDN, CDR2 FVKESK. This CDR3 reads CASSPRTGRYNEQFF. The CDR3 DNA sequence: TGTGCCAGCAGCCCCCGGACAGGGAGGTACAATGAGCAGTTCTTC.

This chain joins TRBV9 and TRBJ2-1; D is perhaps TRBD2 (5 bases). This CDR3 is built from 16 residues. V gave up 0 bases and J gave up 0 bases, with 10 bases separating them. Per germline, CDR1 SGDLS and CDR2 YYNGEE. In DNA, the CDR3 is TGTGCCAGCAGCGTAGATCACGGAGGCTCCTACAATGAGCAGTTCTTC. Its translation: CASSVDHGGSYNEQFF.

The V call is TRBV7-7, the J call TRBJ2-1, with D possibly being TRBD1 (6 bases). The CDR3 extends over 13 amino acids. Per germline, CDR1 SSHAT and CDR2 FNYEAQ (reference sequence). Trimming cost V 7 bases and J 9 bases, with 16 bases left between them. The CDR3 here is CASTSGESGEQFF. The CDR3, as DNA: TGTGCCAGCACCTCAGGGGAATCGGGTGAGCAGTTCTTC.

J is TRBJ1-1 and V is TRBV13; D is ambiguous. The CDR3 is 14 amino acids. The V end lost 7 bases, the J end lost 3 bases, and 15 bases lay between the germline ends. The germline V gene has CDR1 PRHDT and CDR2 FYEKMQ (reference sequence). The CDR3 sequence: CASTLSIRDTEAFF. The CDR3 nucleotides read TGTGCCAGCACCCTCTCTATTCGGGACACTGAAGCTTTCTTT.

This clone was observed once. The rearrangement links TRBV28 to TRBJ1-1; TRBD1 matches 7 bases. This CDR3 has 14 amino acids. The ends lost 7 bases at V and 4 bases at J; junction bases unmatched: 9. Germline V gives CDR1 MDHEN, CDR2 SYDVKM. This chain's CDR3 is CASKDPGGGTEAFF. In DNA form, the CDR3 reads TGTGCCAGCAAAGATCCAGGGGGAGGCACTGAAGCTTTCTTT. Full variable domain (outside the CDR3, taken from reference TRBV28 and TRBJ1-1): DVKVTQSSRYLVKRTGEKVFLECVQDMDHENMFWYRQDPGLGLRLIYFSYDVKMKEKGDIPEGYSVSREKKERFSLILESASTNQTSMYLCASKDPGGGTEAFFGQGTRLTVV.

The chain combines TRBV2 with TRBJ1-1; the D is unclear. CDR1 and CDR2 from the germline V gene are SNHLY and FYNNEI. The V end lost 7 bases, the J end lost 6 bases, and 12 bases lay between the germline ends. CDR3 size: 12 residues. The CDR3 loop reads CASKRIGAEAFF. The CDR3 bases are TGTGCCAGCAAACGGATTGGAGCTGAAGCTTTCTTT.

V gene TRBV9 combines with J gene TRBJ1-5, with D maybe TRBD1 (5 bases). The CDR3 consists of 15 residues. V was shortened by 2 bases and J by 4 bases, with 13 bases between the two germline ends. Germline lookup yields CDR1 SGDLS and CDR2 YYNGEE. CDR3 residues: CASSVWGQLNQPQHF. The CDR3 DNA reads TGTGCCAGCAGCGTCTGGGGCCAACTTAATCAGCCCCAGCATTTT.

The chain is built from TRBV27 and TRBJ1-1; no clear D. Trimming took off 2 bases at V and 1 base at J, with 11 bases between the two ends. The germline gives CDR1 MNHEY, CDR2 SMNVEV (reference sequence). The CDR3 has 15 amino acids. The CDR3 loop is CASSLGGGANTEAFF. The CDR3 DNA reads TGTGCCAGCAGTTTAGGTGGCGGCGCGAACACTGAAGCTTTCTTT.

This clone came up once. The chain combines TRBV2 with TRBJ2-1, with D perhaps TRBD1 (6 bases). CDR1 is SNHLY and CDR2 is FYNNEI in the germline V gene. The V end was cut by 4 bases, the J end by 7 bases, with 17 bases between. The CDR3 consists of 15 residues. The CDR3 here is CASSAAANQGNEQFF. For the CDR3, the DNA is TGTGCCAGCAGTGCCGCAGCGAACCAGGGGAATGAGCAGTTCTTC.

In this sample, this clone turned up a few times. The rearrangement joins TRBV2 to TRBJ2-6; 8 bases fit TRBD2. Germline CDR1 is SNHLY and CDR2 is FYNNEI. The length of the CDR3 is 18 residues. The J segment lost 1 base and the V segment lost 8 bases, leaving 13 bases of the junction unmatched. The CDR3 DNA is TGTGCCAGCTTCCCTACCCTAGCGGGCTTATCTGGGGCCAACGTCCTGACTTTC. Translation: CASFPTLAGLSGANVLTF.

The rearrangement links TRBV27 to TRBJ2-7; D possibly corresponds to TRBD1 (6 bases). The germline V and J ends were trimmed by 10 bases and 0 bases, with 25 bases remaining between them. The CDR3 spans 17 residues. Per germline, CDR1 MNHEY and CDR2 SMNVEV (reference sequence). The CDR3 region is CATSRQRQAKSSYEQYF. The CDR3 DNA reads TGTGCCACCTCTCGGCAGCGACAGGCGAAGAGCTCCTACGAGCAGTACTTC.

The chain joins TRBV7-8 to TRBJ1-4; tentatively, D is TRBD1 (6 bases). This CDR3 comprises 16 residues. Germline V gene data show CDR1 as SGHVS and CDR2 as FQNEAQ. The V gene lost 2 bases and the J gene lost 0 bases, with 10 bases spanning the gap. This CDR3 is CASSLSEGATNEKLFF. The CDR3, as DNA: TGTGCCAGCAGCTTAAGTGAGGGGGCAACTAATGAAAAACTGTTTTTT. Based on the CDR3 plus reference TRBV7-8 and TRBJ1-4, the full variable domain is GAGVSQSPRYKVAKRGQDVALRCDPISGHVSLFWYQQALGQGPEFLTYFQNEAQLDKSGLPSDRFFAERPEGSVSTLKIQRTQQEDSAVYLCASSLSEGATNEKLFFGSGTQLSVL.